This T cell receptor beta chain stems from a study of regulatory T cells in long-lasting Graves disease. At the level of the study: Persistent cases were those of Graves' disease that involved over 5 years of antithyroid drugs with positive TSH receptor antibodies. Study-wide points: TRBV28, TRBJ1-2 and TRBJ2-5 emerged as the favored segments in persistent disease. TCR diversity was lower in persistent Graves' patients than in newly diagnosed ones. It was possible that the small sample size reduced accuracy.

The time point was: persistent/refractory GD, antithyroid drugs over 5 years with positive TRAb. Generation of the TCR library employed RNA extracted from PBMCs. The TCR beta library used iRepertoire HTBI primers with Arm-PCR amplification of CDR3. Each CDR3 protein gets one entry after TCRdb re-called the multiplex PCR reads with MiXCR. This table has about 430,000 distinct CDR3 sequences, roughly a fifth appearing once. This clonotype has ten or more counts. Its antigen is currently unknown. Germline CDR1 and CDR2: SNHLY and FYNNEI. V gave up 8 bases and J gave up 0 bases, with 14 bases separating them. This CDR3 comprises 14 residues.

The chain carries TRBV2 and TRBJ2-7; weak D call: TRBD2 (5 bases). This specimen consisted of peripheral blood mononuclear cells (PBMCs), obtained when the disease was refractory, from a patient treated with antithyroid drugs. This TCR was sampled from a female donor with Graves disease. The CDR3 protein is CASGLDLYSYEQYF. The CDR3 region has the DNA TGTGCCAGCGGCTTGGACTTGTACTCCTACGAGCAGTACTTC.